This T cell receptor beta chain derives from a study of blood T cell repertoires in COVID-19. Study-level information: Whether acute or convalescent, the COVID-19 samples came from the United States, Italy and Spain. The cDNA or gDNA used as material had been derived from T cells, B-cell-depleted T cells, or PBMCs.

In the original workflow: The authors estimated nucleated cell counts from reference gene primer amplification. Only in-frame clones appear in the TCRdb table, and some are missing; sequencing was by immunoSEQ multiplex PCR. The V and J calls and clone size were taken over from that table, and D and trimming were inferred from the DNA. The sample contains some 110,000 clones, approximately 88% of which appear only once. Germline loops: CDR1 LGHNA, CDR2 YNFKEQ. CDR3 length: 15 residues. Trimming removed 2 bases from V and 7 bases from J; junction bases left unmatched: 9. The rearrangement uses TRBV4-2 and TRBJ1-2; the match to TRBD1 covers 8 bases. The origin of this receptor is a woman aged 70-85 years with acute or convalescent COVID-19. The specimen sequenced was peripheral blood. CDR3 sequence: CASSQYRGGSGGYTF. CDR3 coding DNA: TGTGCCAGCAGCCAATACAGGGGGGGGAGTGGTGGCTACACCTTC.